The entry that follows covers one T cell receptor beta chain sequence. V was cut by 3 bases and J by 8 bases, with 10 bases left in between. The CDR3 sequence is 13 residues long. Germline V gives CDR1 MNHNS, CDR2 SASEGT. CDR3-region Arm-PCR and iRepertoire HTBI primers produced the TCR beta libraries. TCRdb analysed the multiplex PCR reads with MiXCR anew, one entry per CDR3 protein. Among approximately 400,000 distinct CDR3 sequences listed, 12% were seen once. This sample was included in a study of regulatory T cells in long-lasting Graves disease. Time point meaning: newly diagnosed GD, antithyroid drugs for less than 3 months. RNA from PBMCs was the source of the TCR library. Separately, the same data were catalogued under a study of T cells in Graves' hyperthyroidism and ophthalmopathy. According to that study: With a duration under 2 months, the hyperthyroidism was newly diagnosed in patients aged 18 to 65. Among clonotypes expanded in thyroid above 0.001, most were also found in blood.

The chain couples TRBV6-1 to TRBJ2-2, with D hard to call. This TCR came from a woman in her late teens or twenties with Graves disease. The sequencing used peripheral blood mononuclear cells (PBMCs), collected at new diagnosis, from a patient treated with antithyroid drugs. The CDR3, as DNA: TGTGCCAGCAGTGACGAGTGGTTGGGGGAGCTGTTTTTT. Translation: CASSDEWLGELFF.